This record concerns one TCR beta chain sequence. This receptor's antigen is unknown. Base qualities are missing; no much larger clone stands one base away. The germline V and J ends show losses of 1 base and 5 bases respectively, and no gene match explains 5 bases of the junction. As encoded in the germline V gene (reference sequence), CDR1 is SEHNR while CDR2 is FQNEAQ. From the cysteine up to the phenylalanine, the CDR3 has a length of 15 residues. Only the CDR3 DNA is retained, 45 bases long and in frame from the first base. The cohort was made up of roughly 670 healthy bone marrow donors. At the time of sampling, every cohort member was nominally healthy, though immune exposures that went unrecorded were likely present. The donor tested CMV seronegative and was one of the 352 seronegative cohort members. Every donor gave a peripheral blood sample, and the peripheral blood mononuclear cells from that sample were used for TCR beta sequencing. Genomic DNA extraction from the blood cell samples was performed with the Qiagen DNeasy Blood Extraction Kit.

The data stem from a study of cytomegalovirus exposure and HLA in healthy donors (dated by TCRdb to about 2017). For the study in its entirety: According to an earlier analysis of 587 of the donors, about 170 million T cells yielded over 90 million unique TCR beta sequences and about 300 Gb of sequence data. Approximately 300 gigabases of sequencing data and approximately 85 million unique TCR sequences were included in an early release covering 550 to 800 HLA-typed donors. Among the roughly 400 genotyped donors, roughly 80% belonged to the genetic ancestry cluster associated with self-reported Caucasian donors. The study was designed to test whether signatures of past pathogen exposure could be identified by cataloging public T cell receptors. The study profiled the T cell repertoires of some 610 subjects by immunosequencing and related them to cytomegalovirus serostatus. In addition to the first cohort of 666 subjects, a separate validation cohort of 100 to 150 different subjects was used. To predict cytomegalovirus infection status, the study brought together high-throughput TCR immunosequencing, statistical association of individual TCRs with disease status, and machine learning. To study patterns of TCR occurrence, a later analysis re-analyzed previously published TCR beta repertoires from 666 donors and added high-resolution HLA genotyping. Rather than using new phenotypic data, the later analysis identified candidate immune exposures from TCR beta sequences and from how often those sequences occurred across donors. To decide whether each TCR beta V gene segment behaved as functional or pseudogenic, an earlier analysis of approximately 590 of the donors relied on high-throughput TCR beta sequencing. Donor age, sex, ethnicity and CMV serostatus were compiled together with the repertoire data. In a later genetic analysis, genome-wide SNP genotypes for about 55% of the roughly 700 donors were used, and that subset was treated as a discovery cohort. Every repertoire in the discovery cohort had been generated on one and the same sequencing platform. Both class I and class II loci were covered by HLA typing, at four-digit resolution. The number of donors typed differed by locus, with about 620-630 for A, B, C, DRB1 and DQB1, over 500 for DQA1, over 600 for DPA1, and some 440 for DPB1. A handful of DR-DQ haplotypes were handled as single units for association and clustering because linkage in the cohort was strong. Among about 410 genotyped donors of the cohort, an average of approximately 240,000 unique TCR beta nucleotide sequences was sequenced per donor, of which about 18% were non-productive. Overall results and qualifications from the work: The study gave a list of some 150 TCR beta chains associated with cytomegalovirus. In a later genetic analysis, a missense DCLRE1C variant was associated with V-gene and J-gene trimming of TCR beta chains, and the association was replicated in an independent cohort. The sequencing pipeline was judged likely to have produced a cluster of highly shared sequence variants as a technical artifact. A further reported finding was that TCR beta sequences accurately predicted the HLA-A and HLA-B alleles for most subjects in the first cohort. According to a later analysis, parvovirus B19, influenza, CMV and Epstein-Barr virus appeared linked to several top co-occurrence clusters. According to the authors, the approach could potentially be generalized to other disease states and immunological phenotypes. A later analysis found that HLA-associated TCR beta chains were more clonally expanded and had lower generation probabilities than equally common non-associated chains. In an earlier analysis of about 550 of the donors, most TCR beta V segments were observed in productive rearrangements about 87% or about 30% of the time, broadly matching IMGT annotations. Compared with the roughly 700-donor mean, donors in an Asian-associated ancestry cluster had fewer N-insertions in productive TCRs, according to a later genetic analysis. About 15 rarely observed V segments, including chromosome 9 orphons, were excluded from the earlier analysis of several hundred of the donors because counts were too low. A later analysis found that most CMV-associated TCR beta chains appeared HLA-restricted, with HLA associations seemingly driven largely by CMV exposure. Because HLA typing was missing for some donors at each locus, association tests included only the typed subset. Assigning TCR associations to individual alleles was difficult when HLA alleles, especially DR and DQ, strongly co-occurred. Presence/absence analyses assumed roughly uniform sequencing depth across donors, an assumption that may not hold. Only TCR beta chains were sequenced in this cohort, and the absence of alpha or paired-chain data limited detectable features. A later analysis found that TCR association rates varied across HLA loci, with DRB1 alleles showing the most associated TCRs and HLA-C alleles the fewest. Linkage disequilibrium might explain the correlated functional status among segregating V segments, but an unknown experimental factor could not be excluded. Specific HLA alleles were associated with over 15,000 TCR beta sequences at a false discovery rate of 0.05 in a later analysis. Some IMGT-functional V segments, including TRBV6-2 and TRBV6-3, could not be told apart with the 87-base-pair reads, so those segments were excluded. A few of the identified cytomegalovirus-associated TCR beta chains were confirmed in vitro to be specific for cytomegalovirus antigens. The classifier was reported to diagnose cytomegalovirus status with high specificity and sensitivity in both the original cohort and the validation cohort. Most TCR sequences were observed very rarely across donors, whereas some public TCRs were present in many individuals. Immune exposure information for the cohort was limited to CMV serostatus.

Library preparation was by the immunoSEQ multiplex PCR assay. A mixture of 60 forward primers for TCR Vbeta segments and 13 reverse primers for TCR Jbeta segments was used in the multiplex PCR. Amplification of the CDR3 region of rearranged TCR beta genes was performed with a multiplex PCR assay on genomic DNA. The Illumina HiSeq System was used to sequence the amplified TCR beta libraries as 87-base-pair reads. The study's processing was this. A later analysis tallied roughly 76 million unique TCR beta chains across the 666 repertoires, and around 9.9 million of those chains were shared by two or more donors. Raw reads were error-corrected and collapsed into unique sequences by a nearest-neighbor algorithm in which closely related sequences were merged to remove PCR and sequencing errors. V, D and J gene segments were assigned by aligning CDR3 sequences to IMGT reference sequences. For a sequence to be retained, a match of at least six nucleotides was required to both a V gene segment and a J gene segment. Rearrangements were called productive when the CDR3 lacked stop codons and stayed in frame with V and J; all others were non-productive. Following IMGT convention, CDR3 was defined as the stretch from the second conserved V-encoded cysteine to the conserved J-encoded phenylalanine. In an earlier analysis of more than 550 of the donors, sequences lacking an unambiguous match to a single V gene segment were excluded. In an earlier analysis of approximately 500 of the donors, a V segment was called functional when productive rearrangements were above 56.7%, and segregating when the standard deviation between donors exceeded 5%. A statistical classification framework was built for diagnosing cytomegalovirus status from the catalog of TCR beta chain sequences. In a later analysis, V and J genes were assigned by comparing TCR nucleotide sequences against IMGT/GENE-DB human TR gene sequences. The TCRdist pipeline was used in a later analysis to assign CDR3 sequences and most-parsimonious VDJ recombination scenarios. In a later analysis, each TCR beta chain was defined by its CDR3 amino acid sequence together with its V-gene family, and reads without a unique V-gene family were excluded. As a way to deal with suspected cross-contamination and a sequencing artifact, a later analysis dropped under 600 nucleotide sequences that were highly shared and had low generation probability. A later analysis calculated a clonal expansion index for each public chain from normalized within-repertoire ranks of inferred template counts. A later analysis computed generation probabilities with a VDJ recombination model fitted to out-of-frame rearrangements, and checked the results against IGoR. In a later analysis, TCR-TCR, TCR-HLA and TCR-CMV co-occurrence was scored with hypergeometric tests, and a repertoire-size bias correction was applied to TCR pairs. False discovery rates were estimated in a later analysis by permuting HLA or CMV assignments 20 times. In a later analysis, co-occurring TCRs were grouped with DBSCAN, and TCRdist sequence similarity was added when clustering was performed within HLA-allele-positive subsets. For co-occurrence clustering, repertoires with fewer than 30,000 or more than 120,000 public chains were excluded, along with a handful of repertoires with anomalous nucleotide sharing. As stored in TCRdb, this immuneACCESS dataset retains in-frame rearrangements with V and J assigned. A fraction of the clones does not appear; measured against another copy, unresolved V genes explain less than half of the discrepancy, and the remainder lacks a known reason. V, J and clone size are taken as reported in that table, and D and trimming were inferred from the DNA itself. In all, the sample holds 100,000 to 150,000 clones, and 65% to 80% of those were seen once. The biggest ten clones account for around 3.6% of the sample.

The chain uses TRBV7-9 and TRBJ2-7; a stretch of 10 junction bases matches TRBD2. Input material: PBMCs. The receptor comes from a man aged 30-40 years in good health and CMV-seronegative. The CDR3 corresponds to CASSLEAGGHHEQYF. The nucleotides are TGTGCCAGCAGCTTAGAAGCGGGGGGGCACCACGAGCAGTACTTC.